The 24 T cell receptor beta chains reported below all come from one sample, sequenced in a study of naive and memory T cell subsets. An equimolar mix of two oligonucleotides served as the beta constant-region primer for TRBC1 and TRBC2. The ligated cDNA underwent four PCR rounds using SP2 and nested alpha and beta constant-region primers. In TCRdb, the UMI-ligation and nested PCR reads were re-called with MiXCR into one record per CDR3 protein. This table has about 22,000 distinct CDR3 sequences, roughly 10% appearing once. Sample: central memory CD8+ T cells from blood. These receptors all come from a human donor in good health.

This clonotype showed up many times. The chain carries TRBV12-3 or TRBV12-4 and TRBJ1-2; 8 positions agree with TRBD1. With 1 base clipped from V and 5 bases from J, the junction kept 9 bases outside the gene matches. The CDR3 spans 16 residues. CDR3 in amino acids: CASSLGSAGGTYGYTF. As DNA, the CDR3 is TGTGCCAGCAGTTTAGGGAGCGCAGGGGGCACGTATGGCTACACCTTC.

This clonotype has only a few counts. V is TRBV12-3 or TRBV12-4 and J is TRBJ2-5; 14 bases agree with TRBD2. This CDR3 is 16 amino acids long. V was pared by 6 bases and J by 5 bases, with 8 bases of the junction left unmatched. The CDR3 region has the DNA TGTGCCAGCAGCCCCGGGACTAGCGGGAGCGGGGAGACCCAGTACTTC. This codes for CASSPGTSGSGETQYF.

The CDR3 here is CASSDSGANYGEQYF. CDR3 DNA sequence: TGTGCCAGCAGTGACAGCGGAGCGAACTACGGCGAGCAGTACTTC. The chain has TRBV6-1 and TRBJ2-7, with a possible D match to TRBD2 (5 bases). The CDR3 is made up of 15 amino acids. The V gene's germline CDR1 is MNHNS and CDR2 SASEGT. The germline V and J ends were trimmed by 3 bases and 6 bases, with 18 bases remaining between them.

This sequence joins TRBV7-9 and TRBJ2-7; TRBD1 matches at 9 bases. Trimming took 1 base from V and 6 from J; bases not matched to a gene: 4. Germline lookup yields CDR1 SEHNR and CDR2 FQNEAQ (reference sequence). The CDR3 contains 14 residues. The CDR3 DNA reads TGTGCCAGCAGCTTAGACAGGGGGCTGAGCGAGCAGTACTTC. It codes for CASSLDRGLSEQYF.

This clonotype was detected ten times or more. The chain is built from TRBV28 and TRBJ2-7, with D perhaps matching TRBD2 (5 bases). Trimming shortened V by 8 bases and J by 4 bases, and 12 bases separated the two germline ends. The CDR3 consists of 12 residues. The germline CDR1 and CDR2 sequences are MDHEN and SYDVKM. The CDR3 bases are TGTGCCAGCCAGACTATTAATTACGAGCAGTACTTC. This gives the protein CASQTINYEQYF.

This clonotype appeared many times. The chain recombines TRBV6-2 or TRBV6-3 with TRBJ2-2; D gene uncertain. The germline CDR1 and CDR2 sequences are MNHEY and SVGEGT. The CDR3 is 14 residues long. V was clipped by 6 bases and J by 3 bases, with 11 bases between them. The CDR3 sequence is CASSRLPDTGELFF. Here the CDR3 DNA reads TGTGCCAGCAGCCGGCTACCCGACACCGGGGAGCTGTTTTTT.

The gene calls are TRBV4-1 and TRBJ1-1; D is ambiguous. The germline CDR1 and CDR2 sequences are MGHRA and YSYEKL. The CDR3 consists of 14 residues. Trimming removed 3 bases at V and 1 base at J, with 9 bases between. CDR3 in amino acids: CASSHVVENTEAFF. For the CDR3, the DNA is TGCGCCAGCAGCCATGTAGTCGAGAACACTGAAGCTTTCTTT.

This clonotype was counted at least ten times. The rearrangement joins TRBV6-2 or TRBV6-3 to TRBJ2-7; TRBD1 aligns across 7 bases. The CDR3 spans 14 residues. Per the germline V gene, CDR1 is MNHEY and CDR2 is SVGEGT. V was clipped by 5 bases and J by 2 bases; unmatched bases: 6. The CDR3 here is CASSTGDEPYEQYF. CDR3 DNA: TGTGCCAGCAGTACAGGGGATGAACCCTACGAGCAGTACTTC.

This clonotype was detected many times. The V and J genes are TRBV28 and TRBJ2-5; 13 bases align to TRBD2. Looked up from germline, CDR1 is MDHEN and CDR2 is SYDVKM. The CDR3 is 18 amino acids. The J segment lost 1 base and the V segment lost 3 bases, leaving 8 bases of the junction unmatched. The CDR3 sequence: CASSFLGTSGEVQETQYF. CDR3 DNA: TGTGCCAGCAGTTTCCTAGGGACTAGCGGGGAGGTCCAAGAGACCCAGTACTTC.

There are many counts of this clonotype. The V call is TRBV27, the J call TRBJ2-5; D possibly corresponds to TRBD1 (5 bases). The CDR3 spans 14 residues. Germline V gene lookup returns CDR1 MNHEY and CDR2 SMNVEV (reference sequence). V lost 6 bases to trimming and J lost 5 bases, with 16 bases between them. The chain's CDR3 is CASSPGLKGETQYF. In nucleotides, the CDR3 is TGTGCCAGCAGCCCGGGCCTTAAGGGGGAGACCCAGTACTTC.

This rearrangement joins TRBV12-5 to TRBJ1-1; TRBD1 might be the D (6 bases). CDR3 size: 16 residues. The germline V gene encodes CDR1 LGHNT and CDR2 FRNRAP. Deletions cut 2 bases from V and 1 base from J, with 14 bases between. Here the CDR3 reads CASGLNPGQKNTEAFF. DNA for the CDR3: TGTGCTAGTGGTTTGAATCCGGGACAAAAGAACACTGAAGCTTTCTTT.

This clonotype has more than one count but fewer than ten. The V call is TRBV5-1, the J call TRBJ2-7; possible D gene TRBD2, 6 bases. The length of the CDR3 is 15 residues. In germline, CDR1 is SGHRS, CDR2 YFSETQ. Trimming cost V 0 bases and J 2 bases, with 12 bases left between them. The CDR3 loop is CASSLEPGATYEQYF. The CDR3 nucleotides are TGCGCCAGCAGCTTGGAGCCGGGAGCCACCTACGAGCAGTACTTC.

This clonotype was observed many times. The chain employs TRBV27 and TRBJ1-5; unclear D gene. This CDR3 is 16 amino acids long. Trimming took off 0 bases at V and 2 bases at J, with 11 bases between the two ends. Germline values: CDR1 MNHEY, CDR2 SMNVEV (reference sequence). The CDR3 spells CASSLSNPARNQPQHF. Written as DNA, the CDR3 is TGTGCCAGCAGTTTATCGAATCCGGCACGCAATCAGCCCCAGCATTTT.

This clonotype came up a few times. This sequence joins TRBV9 and TRBJ2-5, with 9 bases identical to TRBD2. The V and J ends lost 2 bases and 7 bases, in that order; junction bases with no gene match: 12. Looked up from germline, CDR1 is SGDLS and CDR2 is YYNGEE. This CDR3 is 16 amino acids long. CDR3 protein: CASSVGVSGGAGTQYF. The CDR3, as DNA: TGTGCCAGCAGCGTCGGGGTTAGCGGGGGAGCTGGGACCCAGTACTTC.

This clonotype has ten or more counts. This chain uses TRBV6-6 with TRBJ2-7; tentatively, D is TRBD2 (5 bases). Trimming left V 5 bases short and J 1 base short, with 15 bases between. The germline gives CDR1 MNHNY, CDR2 SVGAGI (reference sequence). The CDR3 is 15 amino acids. CDR3 sequence (DNA): TGTGCCAGCAGTCACCCGGTCGGGAATTCCTACGAGCAGTACTTC. It encodes CASSHPVGNSYEQYF.

This clonotype occurred many times. The chain uses TRBV20-1 and TRBJ2-7; D is undetermined. CDR1 and CDR2 (germline): DFQATT, SNEGSKA (reference sequence). The germline V and J ends were trimmed by 7 bases and 3 bases, with 10 bases remaining between them. CDR3 length equals 11 residues. This CDR3 reads CSVLSGYEQYF. The CDR3 nucleotides read TGCAGTGTATTGAGTGGCTACGAGCAGTACTTC.

As for this clonotype: A single base separates this from a much larger clone, so it may be a read error. The J gene is TRBJ2-5, the V gene TRBV12-3 or TRBV12-4; 12 positions agree with TRBD2. The CDR3 contains 12 residues. The trim removed 10 bases at V and 7 bases at J, leaving 4 bases unmatched. Written as DNA, the CDR3 is TGTGCCAACCTAGCGGGAGGGGGGACCCAGTACTTC. It encodes CANLAGGGTQYF.

This rearrangement joins TRBV27 to TRBJ2-7; D uncertain. CDR1 is MNHEY and CDR2 is SMNVEV in the germline V gene (reference sequence). The CDR3 is 13 residues long. Trimming left V 3 bases short and J 1 base short, with 7 bases between. The CDR3 DNA follows: TGTGCCAGCAGTTTTAATCCGTCCTACGAGCAGTACTTC. Translated: CASSFNPSYEQYF.

This clonotype was observed many times. The chain employs TRBV15 and TRBJ2-3; 10 bases map to TRBD2. The CDR3 loop spans 18 amino acids. Trimming cost V 5 bases and J 5 bases; bases outside gene matches: 16. Germline-derived CDR1 and CDR2 are LNHNV and YYDKDF (reference sequence). The CDR3, as DNA: TGTGCCACCAGCGGTGGATATCCTAGCGGGAGAGGGAAAGATACGCAGTATTTT. It is translated as CATSGGYPSGRGKDTQYF.

This clonotype has just one count. The gene calls are TRBV6-1 and TRBJ2-3, with no clear D. CDR1 MNHNS and CDR2 SASEGT come from the germline V gene. The CDR3 spans 14 residues. The V end was cut by 2 bases, the J end by 4 bases, with 10 bases between. This chain's CDR3 is CASSENRGADTQYF. The DNA of the CDR3 is TGTGCCAGCAGTGAAAATCGTGGCGCAGATACGCAGTATTTT.

This clonotype occurred many times. The chain carries TRBV4-1 and TRBJ1-6; D call uncertain. Trimming took 0 bases from V and 4 from J, leaving 7 bases between them. CDR3 length: 15 residues. Germline V lookup: CDR1 MGHRA, CDR2 YSYEKL. In DNA, the CDR3 is TGCGCCAGCAGCCAAGATCTTGGGTATAATTCACCCCTCCACTTT. This encodes CASSQDLGYNSPLHF.

This CDR3 reads CATSEPLTGLETQYF. The CDR3, as DNA: TGTGCCACCAGTGAACCGCTGACAGGGCTGGAGACCCAGTACTTC. This sequence joins TRBV24-1 and TRBJ2-5, with TRBD1 identical over 7 bases. The germline gives CDR1 KGHDR, CDR2 SFDVKD. J lost 5 bases, V lost 4 bases, and 9 bases had no gene match. CDR3 length equals 15 residues.

The J gene is TRBJ2-5, the V gene TRBV27; D is possibly TRBD2 (6 bases). Germline-derived CDR1 and CDR2 are MNHEY and SMNVEV (reference sequence). Trimming shortened V by 3 bases and J by 2 bases, and 16 bases separated the two germline ends. The CDR3 has 16 residues. This CDR3 is CASSFFGGNAQETQYF. The DNA for the CDR3 is TGTGCCAGCAGTTTCTTTGGGGGGAATGCACAAGAGACCCAGTACTTC.

The table lists this clonotype with many counts. The rearrangement links TRBV28 to TRBJ1-5; possible D gene TRBD1, 6 bases. Germline V lookup: CDR1 MDHEN, CDR2 SYDVKM. This CDR3 contains 14 residues. V gave up 7 bases and J gave up 7 bases, with 17 bases separating them. CDR3 DNA sequence: TGTGCCAGCACCCTATGGGGGGCCGGGCAGCCCCAGCATTTT. Translating it yields CASTLWGAGQPQHF. Full variable domain (outside the CDR3, taken from reference TRBV28 and TRBJ1-5): DVKVTQSSRYLVKRTGEKVFLECVQDMDHENMFWYRQDPGLGLRLIYFSYDVKMKEKGDIPEGYSVSREKKERFSLILESASTNQTSMYLCASTLWGAGQPQHFGDGTRLSIL.